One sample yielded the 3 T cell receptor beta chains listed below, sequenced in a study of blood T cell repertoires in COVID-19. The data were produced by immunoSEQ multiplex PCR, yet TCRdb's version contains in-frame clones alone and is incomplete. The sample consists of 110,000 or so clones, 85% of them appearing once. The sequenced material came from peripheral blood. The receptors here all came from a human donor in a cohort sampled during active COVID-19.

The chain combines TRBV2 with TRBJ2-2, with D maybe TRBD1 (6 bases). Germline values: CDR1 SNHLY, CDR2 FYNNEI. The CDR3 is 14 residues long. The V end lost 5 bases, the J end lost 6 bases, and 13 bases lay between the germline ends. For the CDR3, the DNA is TGTGCCAGCAGTCGGGACACGAGGGCCGGGGAGCTGTTTTTT. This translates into CASSRDTRAGELFF.

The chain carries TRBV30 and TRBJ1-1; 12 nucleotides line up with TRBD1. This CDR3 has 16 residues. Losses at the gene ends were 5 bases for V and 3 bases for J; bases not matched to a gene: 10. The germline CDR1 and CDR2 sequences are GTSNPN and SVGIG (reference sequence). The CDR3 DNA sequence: TGTGCCTGGGGGGTGGGACAGGGGGCGAGGGACACTGAAGCTTTCTTT. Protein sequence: CAWGVGQGARDTEAFF.

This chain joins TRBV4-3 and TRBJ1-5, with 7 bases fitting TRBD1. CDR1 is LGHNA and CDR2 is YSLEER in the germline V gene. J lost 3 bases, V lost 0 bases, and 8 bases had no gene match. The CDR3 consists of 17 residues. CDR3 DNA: TGCGCCAGCAGCCAAGATCTTAGGGGGCTTAACAATCAGCCCCAGCATTTT. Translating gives CASSQDLRGLNNQPQHF.